This TCR beta chain was sequenced during a study of beta chain features in type 1 diabetes. The overall study: All of the samples together had 85 million to 130 million sorted cells examined. Study results and limitations: Junctions at VDJ sites from type 1 diabetes patients had fewer insertions and more deletions. Compared with healthy donors, patients appeared to share more similar naive, central memory and regulatory TCRB repertoires. PCR might pick shorter templates more often, in the same way for patients and controls.

In its sample, this clone was seen a few times. Its antigen remains unidentified. Sequencing targeted expressed TCRB transcripts, as all isolated RNA had been reverse transcribed. Assay used: immunoSEQ multiplex PCR; TCRdb lists only in-frame clones, some missing. The repertoire consists of approximately 380,000 clones, with over 12% occurring once and the leading ten covering about 0.018%. The receptor's source is a woman aged 18-30 years in good health. Sequencing used naive CD4+ T cells from blood.

The CDR3 coding sequence is TGCGCCAGCAGCCTGCTTAGTTTCGGAGGGAGGACAGATACGCAGTATTTT. It yields the protein CASSLLSFGGRTDTQYF. V gene TRBV5-1 combines with J gene TRBJ2-3; perhaps TRBD2 as D (6 bases). Between the trimmed V and J ends, which lost 4 bases and 3 bases, there was a span of 21 bases. Germline V gene lookup returns CDR1 SGHRS and CDR2 YFSETQ. The CDR3 consists of 17 residues.